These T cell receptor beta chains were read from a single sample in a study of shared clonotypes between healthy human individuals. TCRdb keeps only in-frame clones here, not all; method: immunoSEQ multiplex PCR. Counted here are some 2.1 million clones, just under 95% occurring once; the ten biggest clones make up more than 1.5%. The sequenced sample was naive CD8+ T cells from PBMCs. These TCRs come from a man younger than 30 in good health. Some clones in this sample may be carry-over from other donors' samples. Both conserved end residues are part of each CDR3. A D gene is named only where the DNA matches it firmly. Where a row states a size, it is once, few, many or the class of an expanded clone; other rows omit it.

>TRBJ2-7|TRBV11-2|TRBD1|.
TGTGCCAGCAGCAGCAGGGGGAAAACCTACGAGCAGTACTTC
CASSSRGKTYEQYF
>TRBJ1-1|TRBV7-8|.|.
TGTGCCAGCAGCTTAGCGGCCAGTTGGGAGGGGGCTTTCTTT
CASSLAASWEGAFF
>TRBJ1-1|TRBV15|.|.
TGTGCCACCAGCAGAGGAAGGGACACTGAAGCTTTCTTT
CATSRGRDTEAFF
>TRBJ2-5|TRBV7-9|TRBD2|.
TGTGCCAGCAGTCCCTCGCAGCGGGAGGGGGCTCAAGAGACCCAGTACTTC
CASSPSQREGAQETQYF
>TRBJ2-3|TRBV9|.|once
TGTGCCAGCAGCGTAGGAGGGAGAAGAAGGCAGTATTTT
CASSVGGRRRQYF
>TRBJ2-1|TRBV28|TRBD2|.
TGTGCCAGCAACCAACTAGCGGGAGGTTACAATGAGCAGTTCTTC
CASNQLAGGYNEQFF
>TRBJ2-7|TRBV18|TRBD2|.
TGTGCCAGCTCACCAATGTCTAGCGGATCCTACGAGCAGTACTTC
CASSPMSSGSYEQYF
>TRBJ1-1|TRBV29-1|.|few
TGCAGCGTTGCGTATAGGCAGAACACTGAAGCTTTCTTT
CSVAYRQNTEAFF
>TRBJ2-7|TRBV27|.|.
TGTGCCAGCAGTCCCCTCCCCAGTAGCGGCTTCTCCTACGAGCAGTACTTC
CASSPLPSSGFSYEQYF
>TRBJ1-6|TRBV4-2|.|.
TGTGCCAGCGGATCAATTCGGGTAGGAGAATCACCCCTCCACTTT
CASGSIRVGESPLHF
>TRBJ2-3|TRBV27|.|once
TGTGCCAGCACCCCCTACGCAGGGAGGACAGATACGCAGTATTTT
CASTPYAGRTDTQYF
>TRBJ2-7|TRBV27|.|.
TGTGCCAGCAGTTTATCCGCTTTCGGGGTCGAGCAGTACTTC
CASSLSAFGVEQYF
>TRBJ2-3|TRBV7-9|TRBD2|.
TGTGCCAGCAGCTTTTTGATCCCCGGGGGGGCCGCAGATACGCAGTATTTT
CASSFLIPGGAADTQYF
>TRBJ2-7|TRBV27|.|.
TGTGCCAGCAGCCAGGGACCGGGAGAGACTTTCTCCTACGAGCAGTACTTC
CASSQGPGETFSYEQYF